This T cell receptor (beta chain) derives from a study of cytomegalovirus exposure and HLA in healthy donors. Points on this clone: Its specificity is unknown.

General study results and limits: CMV antigen specificity of a few CMV-associated chains was confirmed in vitro.

The PCR contained 60 Vbeta and 13 Jbeta primers. Original methodology: Approximately 83 million unique TCR beta chains, roughly 11 million shared, were counted in a later analysis. Some clones are missing from TCRdb's copy, which holds only in-frame ones; the method was immunoSEQ multiplex PCR. V, J and clone size are taken as reported in that table, and D and trimming were inferred from the DNA itself. This table holds fewer than 250,000 clones, over 80% found once. Trimming took off 3 bases at V and 0 bases at J, with 3 bases between the two ends. CDR1 and CDR2 from the germline V gene are MNHEY and SVGAGI. The CDR3 is 13 residues long.

The chain recombines TRBV6-5 with TRBJ1-5; the D is unclear. The TCR sequence derives from a man aged 35-49 years in good health and CMV-seropositive. The material sequenced was PBMCs. CDR3 DNA sequence: TGTGCCAGCAGTTATCGTAGCAATCAGCCCCAGCATTTT. This sequence encodes CASSYRSNQPQHF.